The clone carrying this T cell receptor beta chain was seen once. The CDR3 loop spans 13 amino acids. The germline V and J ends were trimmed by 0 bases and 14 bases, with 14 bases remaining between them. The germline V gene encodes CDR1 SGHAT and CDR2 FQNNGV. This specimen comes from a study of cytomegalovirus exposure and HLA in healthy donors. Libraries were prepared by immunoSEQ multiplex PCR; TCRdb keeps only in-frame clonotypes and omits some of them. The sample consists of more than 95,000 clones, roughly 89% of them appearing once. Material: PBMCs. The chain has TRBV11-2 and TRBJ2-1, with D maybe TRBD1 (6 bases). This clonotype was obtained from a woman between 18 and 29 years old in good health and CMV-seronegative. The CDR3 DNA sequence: TGTGCCAGCAGCTTAGATCCAACAGGGAACAAGTTCTTC. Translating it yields CASSLDPTGNKFF.